One sample yielded the 10 T cell receptor beta chains listed below, sequenced in a study of glioma-infiltrating T cells after dendritic cell vaccination. Using immunoSEQ multiplex PCR, the repertoire was profiled, and TCRdb retains in-frame clones only, with some absent. Of tens of thousands of clones in the sample, 81% were seen once. Sequenced material: blood, taken before dendritic cell vaccination. Receptor source: a human donor with glioblastoma.

J is TRBJ2-7 and V is TRBV6-6; D gene unclear. The CDR3 loop spans 12 amino acids. The V end lost 6 bases, the J end lost 2 bases, and 8 bases lay between the germline ends. Germline loops: CDR1 MNHNY, CDR2 SVGAGI (reference sequence). CDR3 coding DNA: TGTGCCAGCAGCAGTAATCCCTACGAGCAGTACTTC. Translating gives CASSSNPYEQYF.

The rearrangement links TRBV6-1 to TRBJ2-7, with D tentatively TRBD1 (6 bases). The germline CDR1 and CDR2 sequences are MNHNS and SASEGT. The CDR3 runs 15 residues. The V gene lost 6 bases and the J gene lost 4 bases, with 19 bases spanning the gap. The CDR3 sequence: CASRGSRGKGYEQYF. CDR3 DNA: TGTGCCAGCAGGGGTAGCAGGGGAAAGGGGTACGAGCAGTACTTC.

This clone appeared once. The chain recombines TRBV19 with TRBJ1-5, with 9 bases lining up with TRBD1. The V gene's germline CDR1 is LNHDA and CDR2 SQIVND (reference sequence). Trimming took 3 bases from V and 5 from J; bases not matched to a gene: 5. The CDR3 sequence is 15 residues long. The CDR3 region has the DNA TGTGCCAGTAGTATCACAGGGGGCGCGTATCAGCCCCAGCATTTT. It yields the protein CASSITGGAYQPQHF.

In regard to this clone: Other DNA sequences in this specimen translate into the identical CDR3. Here the CDR3 DNA reads TGTGCCACCACGGTAGCGGGGAAGGATACGCAGTATTTT. Translated: CATTVAGKDTQYF. The genes are TRBV15 and TRBJ2-3; TRBD2 agrees at 8 bases. V shed 7 bases and J 6 bases; nucleotides not matched to a gene: 6. The CDR3 loop spans 13 amino acids. Germline loops: CDR1 LNHNV, CDR2 YYDKDF (reference sequence).

The CDR3 bases are TGTGCCAGCAGCTTTCGACAGGGCGCTAATGAAAAACTGTTTTTT. This gives the protein CASSFRQGANEKLFF. The genes are TRBV5-4 and TRBJ1-4; 7 positions agree with TRBD1. Germline trimming cut 2 bases from V and 3 bases from J; bases unmatched to any gene: 4. The length of the CDR3 is 15 residues. CDR1 is SGHNT, CDR2 YYREEE, per germline (reference sequence). Full variable domain (remainder filled in from reference TRBV5-4 and TRBJ1-4): ETGVTQSPTHLIKTRGQQVTLRCSSQSGHNTVSWYQQALGQGPQFIFQYYREEENGRGNFPPRFSGLQFPNYSSELNVNALELDDSALYLCASSFRQGANEKLFFGSGTQLSVL.

The genes are TRBV7-3 and TRBJ2-3; 10 bases match TRBD2. The ends lost 4 bases at V and 6 bases at J; junction bases unmatched: 4. CDR3 size: 14 residues. Germline-derived CDR1 and CDR2 are SGHTA and FQGTGA. CDR3 loop: CASSSSGGEDTQYF. The DNA of the CDR3 is TGTGCCAGCAGCTCTAGCGGGGGTGAGGATACGCAGTATTTT.

This chain links TRBV6-1 with TRBJ1-1; D gene unclear. Germline V CDR1 and CDR2: MNHNS, SASEGT. The CDR3 runs to 13 residues. Trimming removed 6 bases from V and 0 bases from J, with 8 bases in between. CDR3 residues: CASRKLMNTEAFF. The CDR3 DNA reads as TGTGCCAGCAGAAAACTGATGAACACTGAAGCTTTCTTT.

The chain uses TRBV30 and TRBJ1-1; TRBD1 is a possible D gene (6 bases). Germline V gene sequence: CDR1 GTSNPN, CDR2 SVGIG (reference sequence). With 4 bases removed from V and 5 bases from J, the gap between germline ends came to 14 bases. The length of the CDR3 is 13 residues. The CDR3 nucleotides read TGTGCCTGGACCCTGACAGGAAGTACTGAAGCTTTCTTT. Translation: CAWTLTGSTEAFF. The variable domain in full, completed from reference TRBV30 and TRBJ1-1, reads SQTIHQWPATLVQPVGSPLSLECTVEGTSNPNLYWYRQAAGRGLQLLFYSVGIGQISSEVPQNLSASRPQDRQFILSSKKLLLSDSGFYLCAWTLTGSTEAFFGQGTRLTVV.

This chain links TRBV10-3 with TRBJ2-7; TRBD2 matches at 13 bases. The CDR3 sequence is 16 residues long. Trimming at V came to 9 bases and at J to 1 base, leaving 9 bases not matched to a gene. Germline V CDR1 and CDR2: ENHRY, SYGVKD. The CDR3 DNA reads as TGTGCCATTGGACCCGCGGGACTAGCGGGATCCTACGAGCAGTACTTC. This codes for CAIGPAGLAGSYEQYF.

The chain uses TRBV6-5 and TRBJ1-2; 9 bases are a match to TRBD1. This CDR3 is built from 16 residues. J was trimmed by 6 bases and V by 2 bases; bases with no gene match: 10. Germline CDR1 and CDR2: MNHEY and SVGAGI. The CDR3 region is CASSYTGTGRGDGYTF. As DNA, the CDR3 is TGTGCCAGCAGTTACACGGGGACAGGGCGAGGGGATGGCTACACCTTC.